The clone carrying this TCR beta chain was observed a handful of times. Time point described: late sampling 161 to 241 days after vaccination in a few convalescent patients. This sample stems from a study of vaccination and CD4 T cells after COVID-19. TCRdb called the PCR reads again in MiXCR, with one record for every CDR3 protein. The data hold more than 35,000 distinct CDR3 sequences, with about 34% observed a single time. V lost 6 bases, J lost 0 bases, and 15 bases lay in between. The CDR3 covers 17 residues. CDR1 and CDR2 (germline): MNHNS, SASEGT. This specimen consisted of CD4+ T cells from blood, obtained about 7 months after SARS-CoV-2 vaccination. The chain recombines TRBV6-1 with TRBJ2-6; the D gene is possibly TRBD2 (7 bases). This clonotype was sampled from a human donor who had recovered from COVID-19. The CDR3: CASRVGGPPSGANVLTF. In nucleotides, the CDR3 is TGTGCCAGCAGAGTGGGGGGGCCCCCCTCTGGGGCCAACGTCCTGACTTTC.